Presented here are 30 T cell receptor beta chains from one specimen sequenced in a study of cytomegalovirus exposure and HLA in healthy donors listed by TCRdb under 2017. Library prep was done by the immunoSEQ multiplex PCR assay. Drawn from immuneACCESS, this table holds only the in-frame rearrangements with V and J called that TCRdb kept. Clones are partly lost; checked studies trace under half to an unresolved V gene and leave the rest unexplained. The sample table lists 100,000 or so clones, about 85% of them with a count of one. In total, the top ten clones hold approximately 22% of the sample. Sequencing was performed on PBMCs. The receptors were sampled from a man aged 18 to 30 in good health and CMV-seropositive.

The V gene is TRBV5-1, the J gene TRBJ2-3, with a possible D match to TRBD1 (6 bases). Germline CDR1 reads SGHRS; CDR2 reads YFSETQ. V was trimmed by 4 bases and J by 2 bases, leaving 11 bases between them. This CDR3 contains 14 residues. This CDR3 reads CASSPGHLTDTQYF. CDR3 DNA: TGCGCCAGCAGCCCGGGACATCTCACAGATACGCAGTATTTT. The full variable domain, completed using reference TRBV5-1 and TRBJ2-3, is KAGVTQTPRYLIKTRGQQVTLSCSPISGHRSVSWYQQTPGQGLQFLFEYFSETQRNKGNFPGRFSGRQFSNSRSEMNVSTLELGDSALYLCASSPGHLTDTQYFGPGTRLTVL.

The chain couples TRBV5-4 to TRBJ1-4, with 9 nucleotides matching TRBD1. Germline CDR1 reads SGHNT; CDR2 reads YYREEE (reference sequence). The CDR3 extends over 13 amino acids. The trim removed 9 bases at V and 8 bases at J, leaving 8 bases unmatched. This CDR3 reads CATRAGTGEKLFF. The CDR3 coding sequence is TGTGCCACACGCGCCGGGACAGGGGAAAAACTGTTTTTT.

The chain carries TRBV7-9 and TRBJ2-1; unclear D gene. This CDR3 has 15 amino acids. Germline V CDR1 and CDR2: SEHNR, FQNEAQ (reference sequence). Trimming removed 3 bases from V and 0 bases from J, with 9 bases in between. The CDR3 is CASSLPISSYNEQFF. The CDR3 DNA follows: TGTGCCAGCAGCTTGCCAATTAGCTCCTACAATGAGCAGTTCTTC.

V usage is TRBV5-4 and J usage is TRBJ2-2, with 8 bases fitting TRBD1. Trimming cost V 3 bases and J 6 bases; bases outside gene matches: 1. CDR1 is SGHNT, CDR2 YYREEE, per germline (reference sequence). This CDR3 spans 13 amino acids. The DNA for the CDR3 is TGTGCCAGCAGCTCCAGGGGGCCCGGGGAGCTGTTTTTT. Residues: CASSSRGPGELFF. Full variable domain (outside the CDR3, taken from reference TRBV5-4 and TRBJ2-2): ETGVTQSPTHLIKTRGQQVTLRCSSQSGHNTVSWYQQALGQGPQFIFQYYREEENGRGNFPPRFSGLQFPNYSSELNVNALELDDSALYLCASSSRGPGELFFGEGSRLTVL.

This clone was seen only a few times. This chain uses TRBV4-1 with TRBJ2-7; weak D call: TRBD2 (5 bases). V lost 0 bases to trimming and J lost 4 bases, with 10 bases between them. CDR1 is MGHRA and CDR2 is YSYEKL in the germline V gene. The CDR3 loop spans 14 amino acids. The CDR3 is CASSQDRGGYEQYF. The CDR3 bases are TGCGCCAGCAGCCAAGATCGGGGTGGATACGAGCAGTACTTC.

The chain couples TRBV19 to TRBJ2-5; unclear D gene. Between the trimmed V and J ends, which lost 3 bases and 1 base, there was a span of 9 bases. Germline V gene lookup returns CDR1 LNHDA and CDR2 SQIVND (reference sequence). The CDR3 runs 14 residues. CDR3 nucleotides: TGTGCCAGTAGTATCCCGGCGGTCCAAGAGACCCAGTACTTC. Its translation: CASSIPAVQETQYF.

The chain joins TRBV27 to TRBJ2-2; D is perhaps TRBD2 (5 bases). V was pared by 6 bases and J by 1 base, with 18 bases between. Germline assignment: CDR1 MNHEY and CDR2 SMNVEV (reference sequence). This CDR3 region has 17 residues. The CDR3 DNA reads TGTGCCAGCAGCCGTGGACTCGACGTTGGGAACACCGGGGAGCTGTTTTTT. Its translation is CASSRGLDVGNTGELFF.

The chain links TRBV27 to TRBJ2-7; 10 nucleotides align to TRBD2. The CDR3 spans 14 residues. Germline V gives CDR1 MNHEY, CDR2 SMNVEV (reference sequence). J gave up 4 bases and V 5 bases, and 5 bases lay outside the gene matches. The CDR3 region has the DNA TGTGCCAGCAGTCCTGGGACTAGCGAGTACGAGCAGTACTTC. It encodes CASSPGTSEYEQYF.

The V gene is TRBV18, the J gene TRBJ2-7; 13 positions match TRBD2. The V and J ends lost 3 bases and 2 bases, in that order; junction bases with no gene match: 1. The CDR3 sequence is 15 residues long. Germline loops: CDR1 KGHSH, CDR2 LQKENI. The CDR3 sequence is CASSPGLAGAYEQYF. In DNA, the CDR3 is TGTGCCAGCTCACCTGGACTAGCGGGGGCCTACGAGCAGTACTTC. Combining the CDR3 with reference TRBV18 and TRBJ2-7 gives the whole variable domain NAGVMQNPRHLVRRRGQEARLRCSPMKGHSHVYWYRQLPEEGLKFMVYLQKENIIDESGMPKERFSAEFPKEGPSILRIQQVVRGDSAAYFCASSPGLAGAYEQYFGPGTRLTVT.

This chain uses TRBV10-1 with TRBJ2-2, with TRBD1 identical over 7 bases. Trimming cost V 8 bases and J 5 bases; bases outside gene matches: 5. Germline V gene data show CDR1 as WNHNN and CDR2 as SYGVQD (reference sequence). This CDR3 has 13 amino acids. The CDR3 coding sequence is TGCGCCAGCCGGGGCAGGGGGACCGGGGAGCTGTTTTTT. As protein: CASRGRGTGELFF.

In its sample, this clone was seen a few times. The V and J genes are TRBV5-6 and TRBJ1-4, with 10 bases lining up with TRBD1. V was pared by 6 bases and J by 6 bases, with 11 bases of the junction left unmatched. This CDR3 contains 16 residues. Germline CDR1 SGHDT, CDR2 YYEEEE. In DNA, the CDR3 is TGTGCCAGCAAAAGGACAGGGGGAATTTTAGATGAAAAACTGTTTTTT. Translating it yields CASKRTGGILDEKLFF.

The chain recombines TRBV21-1 with TRBJ1-4. TRBV21-1 is termed a pseudogene. The CDR3 is 14 residues long. The CDR3 DNA follows: TGTGCCAGCAGCAAAGGGCCTGGGGAGGTAGAACTGTTTTTT. Encoded protein: CASSKGPGEVELFF.

This chain joins TRBV11-2 and TRBJ1-3; unclear D gene. The germline V and J ends were trimmed by 3 bases and 0 bases, with 6 bases remaining between them. This CDR3 has 14 residues. Germline CDR1 SGHAT, CDR2 FQNNGV. The chain's CDR3 is CASSFTTSGNTIYF. The CDR3 DNA follows: TGTGCCAGCAGCTTCACTACCTCTGGAAACACCATATATTTT.

The rearrangement uses TRBV28 and TRBJ2-7; TRBD2 is a possible D gene (5 bases). Germline CDR1 and CDR2: MDHEN and SYDVKM. The CDR3 runs to 15 residues. V was pared by 3 bases and J by 4 bases, with 16 bases between. As DNA, the CDR3 is TGTGCCAGCAGTTTCGTGATAGCGAACACTTACGAGCAGTACTTC. This translates into CASSFVIANTYEQYF.

For the CDR3, the DNA is TGTGCCAGCAGCCAAGTTGAGGGGACCCAGTACTTC. Amino acids: CASSQVEGTQYF. This chain joins TRBV14 and TRBJ2-5; D might be TRBD2 (5 bases). V gave up 1 base and J gave up 7 bases, with 7 bases separating them. Germline V lookup: CDR1 SGHDN, CDR2 FVKESK. The CDR3 is made up of 12 amino acids.

Notes on this clone: One end of the junction does not line up with germline, which may come from a read error. The rearrangement joins TRBV7-9 to TRBJ1-1, with TRBD1 matching 8 bases. Germline V gives CDR1 SEHNR, CDR2 FQNEAQ (reference sequence). The length of the CDR3 is 17 residues. The CDR3, as DNA: TGTGCCAGCAGCCCTCGGACAGGGAATCCCGTGAACCCTGAAGCTTTCTTT. This translates into CASSPRTGNPVNPEAFF.

The V call is TRBV29-1, the J call TRBJ2-5, with D possibly TRBD1 on 5 matching bases. Germline assignment: CDR1 SQVTM and CDR2 ANQGSEA. This CDR3 has 14 amino acids. Trimming cost V 6 bases and J 3 bases, with 17 bases left between them. Written as DNA, the CDR3 is TGCAGCGTCCTACCGATAGACAGAGAAGAGACCCAGTACTTC. Translating gives CSVLPIDREETQYF.

V gene TRBV9 combines with J gene TRBJ1-4, with D tentatively TRBD1 (5 bases). This CDR3 is 12 amino acids long. The V gene's germline CDR1 is SGDLS and CDR2 YYNGEE. V gave up 4 bases and J gave up 8 bases, with 9 bases separating them. Written as DNA, the CDR3 is TGTGCCAGCAGCTCGGAGGGGGAAAAACTGTTTTTT. Encoded protein: CASSSEGEKLFF. The full variable domain, completed using reference TRBV9 and TRBJ1-4, is DSGVTQTPKHLITATGQRVTLRCSPRSGDLSVYWYQQSLDQGLQFLIQYYNGEERAKGNILERFSAQQFPDLHSELNLSSLELGDSALYFCASSSEGEKLFFGSGTQLSVL.

The chain uses TRBV7-4 and TRBJ2-7; 9 bases align to TRBD1. Germline V gene lookup returns CDR1 SGHVT and CDR2 SQSDAQ. J gave up 0 bases and V 5 bases, and 14 bases lay outside the gene matches. The CDR3 is made up of 18 amino acids. The CDR3 spells CASSRPIAQGADSYEQYF. For the CDR3, the DNA is TGTGCCAGCAGCCGACCCATCGCACAGGGGGCAGACTCCTACGAGCAGTACTTC.

The rearrangement joins TRBV10-2 to TRBJ1-1; 7 positions agree with TRBD1. J was trimmed by 3 bases and V by 1 base; bases with no gene match: 17. The CDR3 contains 19 residues. Germline V lookup: CDR1 WSHSY, CDR2 SAAADI. The CDR3 loop reads CASSEFWGQPPGGHTEAFF. The DNA for the CDR3 is TGCGCCAGCAGTGAGTTCTGGGGACAGCCTCCAGGAGGACACACTGAAGCTTTCTTT.

The CDR3: CSVGREPQGGTDTQYF. DNA of the CDR3: TGCAGCGTTGGGCGGGAGCCCCAGGGAGGCACAGATACGCAGTATTTT. This sequence joins TRBV29-1 and TRBJ2-3; 7 bases align to TRBD2. This CDR3 has 16 amino acids. V shed 4 bases, J shed 1 base, and the junction held 11 bases outside the gene matches. CDR1 and CDR2 from the germline V gene are SQVTM and ANQGSEA.

The chain recombines TRBV18 with TRBJ2-1; D ambiguous. Germline CDR1 KGHSH, CDR2 LQKENI. The length of the CDR3 is 12 residues. Trimming stripped 3 bases from V and 8 bases from J, with 8 bases between. The CDR3 spells CASSPRNYEQFF. The CDR3 DNA is TGTGCCAGCTCACCCCGTAACTATGAGCAGTTCTTC.

This rearrangement joins TRBV2 to TRBJ2-7; the match to TRBD1 covers 7 bases. J gave up 10 bases and V 5 bases, and 8 bases lay outside the gene matches. Germline V gene data show CDR1 as SNHLY and CDR2 as FYNNEI. The CDR3 is 12 amino acids. The DNA of the CDR3 is TGTGCCAGCAGTCGTGACAGGGTGTACCAGTACTTC. Its translation is CASSRDRVYQYF.

The chain combines TRBV4-1 with TRBJ2-1; the match to TRBD2 covers 12 bases. The trim removed 3 bases at V and 6 bases at J, leaving 6 bases unmatched. This CDR3 is built from 16 residues. Looked up from germline, CDR1 is MGHRA and CDR2 is YSYEKL. The CDR3 DNA is TGCGCCAGCAGCCAGGGGCTAGCGGGAGGGGGCAATGAGCAGTTCTTC. The encoded protein is CASSQGLAGGGNEQFF.

The chain employs TRBV27 and TRBJ2-1; 7 bases fit TRBD2. Germline V gives CDR1 MNHEY, CDR2 SMNVEV (reference sequence). J was trimmed by 0 bases and V by 5 bases; bases with no gene match: 16. CDR3 size: 19 residues. The CDR3 region has the DNA TGTGCCAGCAGTGCACTCCCAGCGGGATGGATGAGCTCCTACAATGAGCAGTTCTTC. Its protein is CASSALPAGWMSSYNEQFF.

The chain has TRBV30 and TRBJ1-1, with D perhaps matching TRBD1 (5 bases). This CDR3 is built from 12 residues. Trimming removed 5 bases at V and 0 bases at J, with 7 bases between. Germline values: CDR1 GTSNPN, CDR2 SVGIG (reference sequence). CDR3 sequence reads: CAWGTVNTEAFF. Here the CDR3 DNA reads TGTGCCTGGGGGACTGTGAACACTGAAGCTTTCTTT.

The rearrangement joins TRBV9 to TRBJ1-5; unclear D gene. Germline CDR1 is SGDLS and CDR2 is YYNGEE. The CDR3 spans 15 residues. V lost 0 bases and J lost 4, with 11 bases in between. In nucleotides, the CDR3 is TGTGCCAGCAGCGTAGCAGGCAACCCAAATCAGCCCCAGCATTTT. Translating it yields CASSVAGNPNQPQHF.

The chain combines TRBV6-1 with TRBJ1-2, with 7 bases fitting TRBD1. Germline values: CDR1 MNHNS, CDR2 SASEGT. This CDR3 has 13 amino acids. With V trimmed by 10 bases and J by 6 bases, 11 bases remained unmatched. The CDR3 protein is CATTRVGGNGYTF. The CDR3 DNA follows: TGTGCCACCACCCGAGTAGGGGGCAATGGCTACACCTTC.

This clone was seen a few times. The rearrangement links TRBV2 to TRBJ2-7, with 10 nucleotides matching TRBD2. The V gene end was trimmed by 1 base and the J gene end by 7 bases; junction bases not matched to a gene: 7. Per the germline V gene, CDR1 is SNHLY and CDR2 is FYNNEI. The CDR3 is made up of 15 amino acids. The DNA of the CDR3 is TGTGCCAGCAGTGAAGACAGCGGGAGGGGAGGAGAGCAGTACTTC. This translates into CASSEDSGRGGEQYF.

The chain carries TRBV10-2 and TRBJ1-2; no firm D call. The length of the CDR3 is 14 residues. V was pared by 2 bases and J by 8 bases, with 15 bases between. Germline CDR1 reads WSHSY; CDR2 reads SAAADI. CDR3 sequence (DNA): TGCGCCAGCAGTGAGAAGACCGCTCGGCGGGGCTACACCTTC. This gives the protein CASSEKTARRGYTF.